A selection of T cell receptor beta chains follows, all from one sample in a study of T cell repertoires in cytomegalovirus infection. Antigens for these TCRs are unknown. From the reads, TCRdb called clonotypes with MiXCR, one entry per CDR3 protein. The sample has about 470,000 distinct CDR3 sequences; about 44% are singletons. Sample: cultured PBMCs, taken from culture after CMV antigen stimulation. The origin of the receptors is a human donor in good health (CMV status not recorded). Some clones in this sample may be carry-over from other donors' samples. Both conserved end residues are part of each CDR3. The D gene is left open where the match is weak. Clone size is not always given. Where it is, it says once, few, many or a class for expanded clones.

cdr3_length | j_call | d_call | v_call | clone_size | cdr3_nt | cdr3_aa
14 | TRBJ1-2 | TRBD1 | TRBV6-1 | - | TGTGCCAGCAACCCAGGGGGGTCTTTCTATGGCTACACCTTC | CASNPGGSFYGYTF
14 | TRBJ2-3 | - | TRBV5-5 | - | TGTGCCAGCAGCTTCACCCAGGTTCCAGATACGCAGTATTTT | CASSFTQVPDTQYF
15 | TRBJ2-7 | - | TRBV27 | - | TGTGCCAGCAGTTTATCTACCGTACCCCGCTACGAGCAGTACTTC | CASSLSTVPRYEQYF
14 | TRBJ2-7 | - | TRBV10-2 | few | TGCGCCAGCAGTTATCCGGAGAGTCCCTACGAGCAGTACTTC | CASSYPESPYEQYF
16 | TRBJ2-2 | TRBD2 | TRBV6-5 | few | TGTGCCAGCACCAGGGGTCTAGCGGGCAACACCGGGGAGCTGTTTTTT | CASTRGLAGNTGELFF
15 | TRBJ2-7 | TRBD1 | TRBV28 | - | TGTGCCAGCAGTCACCTCCGGGACAGGGGCAGGGAGCAGTACTTC | CASSHLRDRGREQYF
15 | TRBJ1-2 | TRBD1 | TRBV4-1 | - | TGCGCCAGCAGCCAGCTCCAGGGGGCGGGAGATGGCTACACCTTC | CASSQLQGAGDGYTF
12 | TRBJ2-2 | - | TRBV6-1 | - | TGTGCCAGCAGTGATAGGGTCGGGGAGCTGTTTTTT | CASSDRVGELFF
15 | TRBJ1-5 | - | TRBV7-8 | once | TGTGCCAGCAGCTTAGTATCGGGGTTCGGTCAGCCCCAGCATTTT | CASSLVSGFGQPQHF
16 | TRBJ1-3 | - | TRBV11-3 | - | TGTGCCAGCGGAACAACCGCGACAGTCTCAGGAAACACCATATATTTT | CASGTTATVSGNTIYF
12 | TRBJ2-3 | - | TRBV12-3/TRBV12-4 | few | TGTGCCAGCAGTTTCGGTCAAGATACGCAGTATTTT | CASSFGQDTQYF
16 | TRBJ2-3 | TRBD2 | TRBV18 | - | TGTGCCAGCTCACCAACCCAGGGACTAGCGTCGGATACGCAGTATTTT | CASSPTQGLASDTQYF
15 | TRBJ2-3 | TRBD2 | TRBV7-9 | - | TGTGCCAGCAGCCGACTACTAGCGAGCACAGATACGCAGTATTTT | CASSRLLASTDTQYF
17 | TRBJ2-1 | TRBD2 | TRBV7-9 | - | TGTGCCAGCAGCCCACAGACTAGCGGGCCATTAATCAATGAGCAGTTCTTC | CASSPQTSGPLINEQFF
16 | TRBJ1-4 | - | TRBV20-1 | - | TGCAGTGCTAGAGATAGAAGCGAAGGGGCTAATGAAAAACTGTTTTTT | CSARDRSEGANEKLFF
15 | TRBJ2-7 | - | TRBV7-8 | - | TGTGCCAGCAGCCCATTATTGGGGGGATTCTACGAGCAGTACTTC | CASSPLLGGFYEQYF
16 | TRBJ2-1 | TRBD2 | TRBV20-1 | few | TGCAGTGCTAGAGTGGCTAGCGGTATACAGTACAATGAGCAGTTCTTC | CSARVASGIQYNEQFF
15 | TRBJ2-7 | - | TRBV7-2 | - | TGTGCCAGCAGCTTAGGACGAAGCTTCGACTACGAGCAGTACTTC | CASSLGRSFDYEQYF
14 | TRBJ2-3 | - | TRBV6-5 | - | TGTGCCAGCAGTTACGCGCAGGTTGGAGATACGCAGTATTTT | CASSYAQVGDTQYF
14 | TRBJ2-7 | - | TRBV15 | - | TGTGCCACCAGCCCAAGCCCCCTTTCCTACGAGCAGTACTTC | CATSPSPLSYEQYF
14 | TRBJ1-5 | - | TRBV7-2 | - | TGTGCCAGCAGCCCGGGGAGTTCGTATCAGCCCCAGCATTTT | CASSPGSSYQPQHF
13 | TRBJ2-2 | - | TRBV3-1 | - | TGTGCCAGCAGTGAAAGGGGTGCCGGGGAGCTGTTTTTT | CASSERGAGELFF
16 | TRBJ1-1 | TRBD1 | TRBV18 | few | TGTGCCAGCTCACCACCCCGACAGGGAAGGACCACTGAAGCTTTCTTT | CASSPPRQGRTTEAFF
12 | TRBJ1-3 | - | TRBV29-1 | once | TGCAGCGTCGGGGGGGAAGGAAACACCATATATTTT | CSVGGEGNTIYF
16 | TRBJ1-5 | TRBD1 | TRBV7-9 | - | TGTGCCAGCAGCTCGGGACAGGGGATAGCCAATCAGCCCCAGCATTTT | CASSSGQGIANQPQHF
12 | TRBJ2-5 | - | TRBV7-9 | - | TGTGCCAGCAGCACCCACGGGGAAACCCAGTACTTC | CASSTHGETQYF
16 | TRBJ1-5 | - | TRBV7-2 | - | TGTGCCAGCAGCCCAGGGGCCGGGGGCCTCGGTCAGCCCCAGCATTTT | CASSPGAGGLGQPQHF